The 11 T cell receptor beta chains reported below all come from one sample, sequenced in a study of OX40 agonist ivuxolimab in advanced cancers. Assay used: immunoSEQ multiplex PCR; TCRdb lists only in-frame clones, some missing. The top ten hold approximately 0.92% of the sample, which has approximately 70,000 clones, around 90% seen once. The sequencing used CD4+ or CD8+ T cells sorted from blood, collected in a trial of the OX40 agonist ivuxolimab. The receptors were gathered from an adult with an advanced solid tumor such as melanoma, head and neck, liver or kidney cancer.

The chain has TRBV6-1 and TRBJ2-7; weak D call: TRBD1 (5 bases). V was trimmed by 4 bases and J by 10 bases, leaving 20 bases between them. The CDR3 runs to 14 residues. From germline, CDR1 is MNHNS and CDR2 SASEGT. CDR3 sequence reads: CASSVLPSDSFQYF. In DNA form, the CDR3 reads TGTGCCAGCAGTGTCCTACCCTCCGACAGTTTTCAGTACTTC.

This chain links TRBV7-2 with TRBJ1-4; possibly TRBD1 for D (5 bases). The V gene lost 4 bases and the J gene lost 7 bases, with 16 bases spanning the gap. Germline V lookup: CDR1 SGHTA, CDR2 FQGNSA. CDR3 length: 15 residues. The CDR3 sequence is CASSSPGQGGEKLFF. The CDR3, as DNA: TGTGCCAGCAGCTCCCCGGGCCAGGGAGGTGAAAAACTGTTTTTT.

The V gene is TRBV6-1, the J gene TRBJ2-5; TRBD2 matches at 9 bases. There are 16 residues in the CDR3. Per the germline V gene, CDR1 is MNHNS and CDR2 is SASEGT. The trim removed 3 bases at V and 2 bases at J, leaving 7 bases unmatched. The CDR3 is CASSEGLAGPQETQYF. CDR3 DNA: TGTGCCAGCAGTGAGGGGCTAGCGGGACCTCAAGAGACCCAGTACTTC.

The chain has TRBV7-8 and TRBJ2-4; no reliable D call. This CDR3 is built from 13 residues. V dropped 1 base and J dropped 3 bases, with 4 bases sitting between them. CDR1 SGHVS and CDR2 FQNEAQ come from the germline V gene. Here the CDR3 DNA reads TGTGCCAGCAGCTTAGGGGGCAAAAACATTCAGTACTTC. This translates into CASSLGGKNIQYF.

This chain links TRBV28 with TRBJ1-2, with a weak D call TRBD1 (5 bases). The V end was cut by 6 bases, the J end by 5 bases, with 16 bases between. The CDR3 has 14 residues. Germline V gene data show CDR1 as MDHEN and CDR2 as SYDVKM. CDR3 sequence: CASSPGGAGYGYTF. CDR3 coding DNA: TGTGCCAGCAGCCCCGGCGGGGCAGGATATGGCTACACCTTC.

This clone was counted once. The V call is TRBV14, the J call TRBJ2-2; tentative D call: TRBD2 (6 bases). Germline loops: CDR1 SGHDN, CDR2 FVKESK. The CDR3 length is 14 residues. Trimming removed 2 bases at V and 4 bases at J, with 8 bases between. As DNA, the CDR3 is TGTGCCAGCAGCCAACGGAGGGTCACCGGGGAGCTGTTTTTT. Amino acid sequence: CASSQRRVTGELFF.

V and J are TRBV6-1 and TRBJ1-2, with a weak D call TRBD1 (5 bases). V lost 2 bases and J lost 7, with 17 bases in between. The CDR3 is 15 residues long. Germline V gene data show CDR1 as MNHNS and CDR2 as SASEGT. CDR3 in amino acids: CASSEKGLLRRGYTF. The DNA for the CDR3 is TGTGCCAGCAGTGAAAAGGGACTCCTCCGACGTGGCTACACCTTC.

The sample holds a few counts of this clone. The chain uses TRBV4-1 and TRBJ2-5; D is unresolved. The germline CDR1 and CDR2 sequences are MGHRA and YSYEKL. CDR3 length: 14 amino acids. V was cut by 1 base and J by 3 bases, with 9 bases left in between. The DNA for the CDR3 is TGCGCCAGCAGCCAAGGGCGAAGCGAAGAGACCCAGTACTTC. Protein: CASSQGRSEETQYF.

V and J are TRBV4-1 and TRBJ2-5; possibly TRBD1 or TRBD2 for D (5 bases each). This CDR3 contains 16 residues. CDR1 is MGHRA, CDR2 YSYEKL, per germline. The V gene lost 0 bases and the J gene lost 5 bases, with 16 bases spanning the gap. CDR3 sequence: CASSQETTAVWETQYF. As DNA, the CDR3 is TGCGCCAGCAGCCAAGAGACGACAGCGGTCTGGGAGACCCAGTACTTC.

The chain combines TRBV19 with TRBJ1-1, with D possibly TRBD1 on 5 matching bases. V was clipped by 9 bases and J by 1 base, with 18 bases between them. The CDR3 length is 15 residues. Germline-derived CDR1 and CDR2 are LNHDA and SQIVND (reference sequence). CDR3: CASRRGAGKNTEAFF. The CDR3 region has the DNA TGTGCCAGCAGGAGGGGCGCGGGTAAGAACACTGAAGCTTTCTTT. Combining the CDR3 with reference TRBV19 and TRBJ1-1 gives the whole variable domain DGGITQSPKYLFRKEGQNVTLSCEQNLNHDAMYWYRQDPGQGLRLIYYSQIVNDFQKGDIAEGYSVSREKKESFPLTVTSAQKNPTAFYLCASRRGAGKNTEAFFGQGTRLTVV.

The chain is built from TRBV7-3 and TRBJ2-2, with D maybe TRBD2 (5 bases). Germline V gene sequence: CDR1 SGHTA, CDR2 FQGTGA. The V and J ends lost 6 bases and 7 bases respectively, with 12 bases between them. The CDR3 spans 13 residues. The DNA of the CDR3 is TGTGCCAGCAGTTCACGGGAAGGCGGGGAGCTGTTTTTT. Protein product: CASSSREGGELFF.